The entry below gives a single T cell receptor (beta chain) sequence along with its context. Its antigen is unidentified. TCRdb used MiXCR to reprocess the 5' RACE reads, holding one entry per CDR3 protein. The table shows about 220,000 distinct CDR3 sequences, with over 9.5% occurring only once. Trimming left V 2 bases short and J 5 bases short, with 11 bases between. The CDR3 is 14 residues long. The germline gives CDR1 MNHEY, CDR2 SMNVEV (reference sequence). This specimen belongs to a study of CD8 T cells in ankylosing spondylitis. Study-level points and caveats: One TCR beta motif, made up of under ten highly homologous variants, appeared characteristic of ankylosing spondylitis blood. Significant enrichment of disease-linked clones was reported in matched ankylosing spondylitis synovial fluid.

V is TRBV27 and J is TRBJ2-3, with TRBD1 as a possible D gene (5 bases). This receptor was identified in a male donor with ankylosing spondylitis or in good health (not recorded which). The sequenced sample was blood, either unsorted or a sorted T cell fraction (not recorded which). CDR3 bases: TGTGCCAGCAGTTTACTGACAGCCCAAGATACGCAGTATTTT. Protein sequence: CASSLLTAQDTQYF.